One sample yielded the 4 T cell receptor beta chains listed below, sequenced in a study of T cells in narcolepsy. The data were produced by immunoSEQ multiplex PCR, yet TCRdb's version contains in-frame clones alone and is incomplete. The sample carries approximately 28,000 clones, 70% to 85% recorded once. Sequencing was carried out using memory (CD45RA-) CD4+ T cells from blood. The receptors were gathered from a human donor in good health.

The chain has TRBV5-6 and TRBJ1-4, with D unclear. From germline, CDR1 is SGHDT and CDR2 YYEEEE. CDR3 length equals 13 residues. Between the trimmed V and J ends, which lost 3 bases and 5 bases, there was a span of 8 bases. The CDR3 reads CASSWERNEKLFF. In DNA, the CDR3 is TGTGCCAGCAGCTGGGAGAGGAATGAAAAACTGTTTTTT.

The V gene is TRBV13, the J gene TRBJ2-7; 8 nucleotides line up with TRBD2. There are 14 residues in the CDR3. Germline values: CDR1 PRHDT, CDR2 FYEKMQ (reference sequence). The V gene end was trimmed by 7 bases and the J gene end by 4 bases; junction bases not matched to a gene: 9. CDR3 in DNA: TGTGCCAGCAAGGAAAGCGGGAGCTTTTACGAGCAGTACTTC. It codes for CASKESGSFYEQYF.

The chain employs TRBV5-1 and TRBJ1-5; 7 bases line up with TRBD1. With V trimmed by 3 bases and J by 6 bases, 6 bases remained unmatched. Per the germline V gene, CDR1 is SGHRS and CDR2 is YFSETQ. CDR3 length: 14 amino acids. CDR3 sequence reads: CASSSTGLPQPQHF. CDR3 in DNA: TGCGCCAGCAGCTCGACAGGGCTCCCTCAGCCCCAGCATTTT.

In nucleotides, the CDR3 is TGTGCCAGCACTCGGACAGGGGGCGACGGCTACACCTTC. This sequence encodes CASTRTGGDGYTF. This chain connects TRBV6-1 to TRBJ1-2; 11 bases match TRBD1. CDR1 MNHNS and CDR2 SASEGT come from the germline V gene. The ends lost 7 bases at V and 8 bases at J; junction bases unmatched: 6. The length of the CDR3 is 13 residues.